Listed here is a single T cell receptor (beta chain). This CDR3 spans 14 amino acids. With 4 bases removed from V and 1 base from J, the gap between germline ends came to 10 bases. Germline CDR1 and CDR2: MNHEY and SMNVEV (reference sequence). These data belong to a study of blood T cell repertoires in COVID-19. Study-level background: From T cells, B-cell-depleted T cells, or PBMCs came the material, which was cDNA or gDNA.

The table came from immunoSEQ multiplex PCR; TCRdb's copy has only in-frame clones and leaves some out. The sample includes approximately 100,000 clones, around 87% of them seen just once. V usage is TRBV27 and J usage is TRBJ1-1, with a possible D match to TRBD1 (5 bases). Sequences were obtained from peripheral blood. The receptor's source is a woman younger than 45 with acute or convalescent COVID-19. The CDR3: CASSSHDRNTEAFF. In nucleotides, the CDR3 is TGTGCCAGCAGTTCCCACGACAGGAACACTGAAGCTTTCTTT.